The 7 T cell receptor beta chains given below trace back to one sample, sequenced in a study of T-cell reconstitution after alpha-beta-depleted transplantation in children. For TCRbeta, the library was prepared with unique molecular identifiers. TCRdb reanalysed the PCR reads using MiXCR and keeps one entry per CDR3 protein. This sample has some 460,000 distinct CDR3 sequences; around 15% occur once, and the top ten carry 29%. The material sequenced was PBMCs, mostly from graft donor cells, taken 360 days after TCRalphabeta/CD19-depleted stem cell transplant. Receptors originate from a boy younger than two who had a stem cell transplant for Wiskott-Aldrich syndrome, so the T cells may come from the graft donor.

In its sample, this clonotype was seen a few times. The chain joins TRBV28 to TRBJ2-2, with D hard to call. The CDR3 extends over 11 amino acids. Trimming left V 3 bases short and J 8 bases short, with 4 bases between. Germline V lookup: CDR1 MDHEN, CDR2 SYDVKM. CDR3 bases: TGTGCCAGCAGTTTTTTTGGGGAGCTGTTTTTT. Its protein product is CASSFFGELFF. Variable domain in full (rest from reference TRBV28 and TRBJ2-2): DVKVTQSSRYLVKRTGEKVFLECVQDMDHENMFWYRQDPGLGLRLIYFSYDVKMKEKGDIPEGYSVSREKKERFSLILESASTNQTSMYLCASSFFGELFFGEGSRLTVL.

This clonotype was recorded at least ten times. The rearrangement uses TRBV5-1 and TRBJ2-1, with 8 bases matching TRBD2. This CDR3 comprises 14 residues. The V segment lost 4 bases and the J segment 2 bases; nucleotides outside the gene matches: 2. From germline, CDR1 is SGHRS and CDR2 YFSETQ. The CDR3 reads CASSAGGPYNEQFF. CDR3 nucleotide sequence: TGCGCCAGCAGCGCGGGAGGTCCCTACAATGAGCAGTTCTTC. Filled out from reference TRBV5-1 and TRBJ2-1, the complete variable domain reads KAGVTQTPRYLIKTRGQQVTLSCSPISGHRSVSWYQQTPGQGLQFLFEYFSETQRNKGNFPGRFSGRQFSNSRSEMNVSTLELGDSALYLCASSAGGPYNEQFFGPGTRLTVL.

The V gene is TRBV4-1, the J gene TRBJ2-1; 7 nucleotides match TRBD1. V trimming: 5 bases; J trimming: 3 bases; junction bases outside the gene matches: 10. Germline V gives CDR1 MGHRA, CDR2 YSYEKL. This CDR3 has 16 amino acids. The DNA of the CDR3 is TGCGCCAGCAGCACCCGACAGGGTGAAGGCTACAATGAGCAGTTCTTC. This encodes CASSTRQGEGYNEQFF.

The chain links TRBV5-1 to TRBJ2-7; TRBD1 aligns across 11 bases. V shed 5 bases, J shed 1 base, and the junction held 5 bases outside the gene matches. Germline lookup yields CDR1 SGHRS and CDR2 YFSETQ. CDR3 length: 15 residues. The CDR3 sequence is CASRTGTGGSYEQYF. The DNA for the CDR3 is TGCGCCAGCAGAACCGGGACAGGGGGGTCCTACGAGCAGTACTTC.

The chain combines TRBV19 with TRBJ2-2; D possibly corresponds to TRBD2 (6 bases). This CDR3 has 14 amino acids. Trimming cost V 6 bases and J 7 bases, with 15 bases left between them. Germline-derived CDR1 and CDR2 are LNHDA and SQIVND (reference sequence). Written as DNA, the CDR3 is TGTGCCAGTAGATCGGGACTCCCGAGCGGGGAGCTGTTTTTT. Protein: CASRSGLPSGELFF.

This clonotype was detected a few times. The gene calls are TRBV4-2 and TRBJ2-7; D possibly corresponds to TRBD2 (6 bases). This CDR3 contains 15 residues. V lost 4 bases and J lost 2, with 15 bases in between. Germline CDR1 LGHNA, CDR2 YNFKEQ. The CDR3 bases are TGTGCCAGCAGCCTGTTGGGAGGATCAACCTACGAGCAGTACTTC. Protein sequence: CASSLLGGSTYEQYF.

The table lists this clonotype with a few counts. The gene calls are TRBV28 and TRBJ1-2; D is possibly TRBD1 (5 bases). Germline assignment: CDR1 MDHEN and CDR2 SYDVKM. The CDR3 runs to 12 residues. V lost 4 bases, J lost 3 bases, and 6 bases lay in between. CDR3 nucleotide sequence: TGTGCCAGCAGTTCGGGGGACTATGGCTACACCTTC. Protein product: CASSSGDYGYTF.